A single sample is the source of the 32 T cell receptor beta chains below, sequenced in a study of cytomegalovirus exposure and HLA in healthy donors. The primer mix had 60 Vbeta and 13 Jbeta primers. Sequencing used immunoSEQ multiplex PCR; TCRdb keeps in-frame clones, though not all of them. The repertoire holds over 120,000 clones, around 85% seen once, with under 3.5% in the top ten. Input material: PBMCs. All receptors derive from a woman in her twenties or thirties in good health and CMV-seronegative.

The genes are TRBV11-2 and TRBJ2-1; D is possibly TRBD1 (5 bases). Germline loops: CDR1 SGHAT, CDR2 FQNNGV. The CDR3 runs 20 residues. V was trimmed by 0 bases and J by 5 bases, leaving 26 bases between them. The CDR3 DNA is TGTGCCAGCAGCTTAGATTTGCGGACACAAGTGTTTCTCTCTCACAATGAGCAGTTCTTC. It specifies CASSLDLRTQVFLSHNEQFF.

This chain uses TRBV9 with TRBJ1-2; 9 nucleotides align to TRBD1. Trimming cost V 0 bases and J 5 bases; bases outside gene matches: 11. CDR3 size: 17 residues. Germline V gene lookup returns CDR1 SGDLS and CDR2 YYNGEE. Here the CDR3 reads CASSVGVHVQGAYGYTF. In DNA form, the CDR3 reads TGTGCCAGCAGCGTAGGAGTCCACGTACAGGGGGCTTATGGCTACACCTTC.

This clone showed up just once. The rearrangement joins TRBV5-4 to TRBJ2-2; 12 nucleotides align to TRBD2. CDR3 length equals 17 residues. The germline CDR1 and CDR2 sequences are SGHNT and YYREEE (reference sequence). V lost 4 bases to trimming and J lost 5 bases; unmatched junction nucleotides: 9. The CDR3 here is CASSRLLAGGRTGELFF. The CDR3 DNA follows: TGTGCCAGCAGCCGACTACTAGCGGGAGGTCGGACCGGGGAGCTGTTTTTT.

The chain uses TRBV2 and TRBJ1-2, with 7 nucleotides matching TRBD1. V lost 6 bases, J lost 7 bases, and 11 bases stayed unmatched. The CDR3 has 14 residues. Germline CDR1 is SNHLY and CDR2 is FYNNEI. The CDR3 sequence is CASSSTTGFIGYTF. As DNA, the CDR3 is TGTGCCAGCAGCTCCACGACAGGGTTTATTGGCTACACCTTC.

The chain uses TRBV29-1 and TRBJ1-2; 8 bases are shared with TRBD1. The CDR3 extends over 12 amino acids. Unmatched junction bases numbered 8, after V lost 6 bases and J lost 8 bases. The V gene's germline CDR1 is SQVTM and CDR2 ANQGSEA. As DNA, the CDR3 is TGCAGCGTCCCAGGACAGGGCGGCGGCTACACCTTC. As protein: CSVPGQGGGYTF.

V usage is TRBV28 and J usage is TRBJ2-7; D may be TRBD2 (6 bases). CDR1 MDHEN and CDR2 SYDVKM come from the germline V gene. The CDR3 totals 15 residues. Trimming shortened V by 5 bases and J by 1 base, and 15 bases separated the two germline ends. Here the CDR3 DNA reads TGTGCCAGCAGTACAAGGCGGGGAGCATCCTACGAGCAGTACTTC. Encoded protein: CASSTRRGASYEQYF.

V usage is TRBV13 and J usage is TRBJ2-4, with D tentatively TRBD1 (6 bases). Germline V gene data show CDR1 as PRHDT and CDR2 as FYEKMQ (reference sequence). The CDR3 contains 13 residues. V was clipped by 6 bases and J by 6 bases, with 12 bases between them. CDR3 DNA: TGTGCCAGCAGGGGGGCCGACGGAAACATTCAGTACTTC. Its translation: CASRGADGNIQYF. Using reference TRBV13 and TRBJ2-4 for the parts outside the CDR3, the full variable domain is AAGVIQSPRHLIKEKRETATLKCYPIPRHDTVYWYQQGPGQDPQFLISFYEKMQSDKGSIPDRFSAQQFSDYHSELNMSSLELGDSALYFCASRGADGNIQYFGAGTRLSVL.

The chain joins TRBV6-5 to TRBJ2-1; D possibly corresponds to TRBD2 (5 bases). From germline, CDR1 is MNHEY and CDR2 SVGAGI. The germline V and J ends were trimmed by 6 bases and 9 bases, with 9 bases remaining between them. The length of the CDR3 is 11 residues. This CDR3 reads CASSSRGEQFF. The CDR3 nucleotides are TGTGCCAGCAGCTCTCGGGGTGAGCAGTTCTTC.

This clone has a handful of counts. V and J are TRBV30 and TRBJ1-1; no clear D gene. V gave up 1 base and J gave up 5 bases, with 14 bases separating them. The germline V gene has CDR1 GTSNPN and CDR2 SVGIG (reference sequence). The CDR3 totals 14 residues. The chain's CDR3 is CAWSDLPGRTEAFF. CDR3 DNA: TGTGCCTGGAGTGATTTACCAGGAAGGACTGAAGCTTTCTTT.

The rearrangement joins TRBV5-1 to TRBJ2-3, with D perhaps matching TRBD1 (6 bases). The V end was cut by 4 bases, the J end by 0 bases, with 18 bases between. Germline CDR1 is SGHRS and CDR2 is YFSETQ. This CDR3 contains 17 residues. CDR3 residues: CASSHRYRDTSTDTQYF. Written as DNA, the CDR3 is TGCGCCAGCAGCCATCGTTACCGGGACACTAGCACAGATACGCAGTATTTT.

The chain carries TRBV30 and TRBJ1-5, with D possibly TRBD1 on 5 matching bases. Germline-derived CDR1 and CDR2 are GTSNPN and SVGIG (reference sequence). V gave up 3 bases and J gave up 7 bases, with 13 bases separating them. This CDR3 has 13 amino acids. The CDR3 here is CAWSQRGDQPQHF. As DNA, the CDR3 is TGTGCCTGGAGCCAACGGGGGGACCAGCCCCAGCATTTT.

The rearrangement joins TRBV30 to TRBJ2-3; TRBD1 matches 9 bases. In germline, CDR1 is GTSNPN, CDR2 SVGIG (reference sequence). V shed 2 bases, J shed 4 bases, and the junction held 4 bases outside the gene matches. The CDR3 totals 14 residues. The CDR3 region is CAWSTDRGADTQYF. The CDR3 DNA reads TGTGCCTGGAGTACGGACAGGGGAGCAGATACGCAGTATTTT.

The chain is built from TRBV4-1 and TRBJ2-2; tentative D call: TRBD2 (6 bases). The germline gives CDR1 MGHRA, CDR2 YSYEKL. Trimming removed 8 bases from V and 4 bases from J, with 11 bases in between. CDR3 size: 13 residues. CDR3 residues: CASGSGSTGELFF. The CDR3 DNA reads as TGCGCCAGCGGGAGCGGGTCCACCGGGGAGCTGTTTTTT.

This clone was recorded once. The chain has TRBV18 and TRBJ2-7; the match to TRBD1 covers 7 bases. The ends lost 6 bases at V and 5 bases at J; junction bases unmatched: 7. There are 13 residues in the CDR3. The germline gives CDR1 KGHSH, CDR2 LQKENI. CDR3 in amino acids: CASSPGQDDEQYF. The CDR3 DNA follows: TGTGCCAGCTCTCCCGGACAGGACGACGAGCAGTACTTC.

The V call is TRBV7-2, the J call TRBJ1-5; no reliable D call. The CDR3 sequence is 15 residues long. Trimming cost V 3 bases and J 4 bases, with 13 bases left between them. From germline, CDR1 is SGHTA and CDR2 FQGNSA. The DNA for the CDR3 is TGTGCCAGCAGCTTTACGGGGATTGGTAATCAGCCCCAGCATTTT. This sequence encodes CASSFTGIGNQPQHF.

This chain connects TRBV5-6 to TRBJ2-5, with a tentative D call TRBD1 (5 bases). Germline V gene data show CDR1 as SGHDT and CDR2 as YYEEEE. The CDR3 length is 14 residues. Trimming removed 0 bases from V and 4 bases from J, with 10 bases in between. CDR3 loop: CASSLVSGLETQYF. As DNA, the CDR3 is TGTGCCAGCAGCTTGGTATCAGGGCTAGAGACCCAGTACTTC.

The chain links TRBV5-1 to TRBJ2-1, with TRBD1 matching over 9 bases. The germline V gene has CDR1 SGHRS and CDR2 YFSETQ. The CDR3 length is 14 residues. The trim removed 2 bases at V and 7 bases at J, leaving 4 bases unmatched. Here the CDR3 DNA reads TGCGCCAGCAGCTTACGGACAGGGGATAATGAGCAGTTCTTC. Its translation is CASSLRTGDNEQFF.

This rearrangement joins TRBV4-3 to TRBJ2-2, with D possibly matching TRBD2 (6 bases). The CDR3 contains 16 residues. Germline V gene data show CDR1 as LGHNA and CDR2 as YSLEER. V lost 4 bases, J lost 0 bases, and 12 bases lay in between. CDR3 coding DNA: TGCGCCAGCAGCCGCGGGACGGGACCGAACACCGGGGAGCTGTTTTTT. The encoded protein is CASSRGTGPNTGELFF.

The table lists this clone with a count of one. V usage is TRBV29-1 and J usage is TRBJ2-1; 8 bases align to TRBD2. V lost 5 bases to trimming and J lost 4 bases; unmatched junction nucleotides: 16. Germline CDR1 SQVTM, CDR2 ANQGSEA. CDR3 length equals 17 residues. The CDR3 spells CSVNPRRMREAYNEQFF. Here the CDR3 DNA reads TGCAGCGTTAACCCCCGGAGAATGCGGGAGGCGTACAATGAGCAGTTCTTC.

This chain joins TRBV7-3 and TRBJ2-6; no firm D call. This CDR3 is built from 14 residues. Trimming took off 5 bases at V and 0 bases at J, with 5 bases between the two ends. CDR1 SGHTA and CDR2 FQGTGA come from the germline V gene. CDR3 sequence reads: CASSPRSGANVLTF. The DNA for the CDR3 is TGTGCCAGCAGCCCCCGCTCTGGGGCCAACGTCCTGACTTTC.

About this clone itself: The junction shows a germline mismatch at one end, possibly a read error. The same CDR3 arises from other DNA sequences in this sample as well. This chain links TRBV5-1 with TRBJ1-2; D is perhaps TRBD1 (6 bases). Germline V gene data show CDR1 as SGHRS and CDR2 as YFSETQ. This CDR3 has 13 amino acids. The CDR3 DNA sequence: TGCGCTAGCAGGAGTCCACAGGGCCATGGCTACACCTTC. It specifies CASRSPQGHGYTF.

The gene calls are TRBV9 and TRBJ1-2; 8 nucleotides line up with TRBD1. This CDR3 is built from 14 residues. The J segment lost 5 bases and the V segment lost 4 bases, leaving 7 bases of the junction unmatched. Germline CDR1 is SGDLS and CDR2 is YYNGEE. CDR3 loop: CASSQGQGTYGYTF. The CDR3, as DNA: TGTGCCAGCAGCCAAGGACAGGGCACTTATGGCTACACCTTC.

This clone has only a few counts. The V call is TRBV7-9, the J call TRBJ2-7, with TRBD1 matching 9 bases. V dropped 5 bases and J dropped 2; count of bases not matched to a gene: 4. In germline, CDR1 is SEHNR, CDR2 FQNEAQ (reference sequence). This CDR3 spans 14 amino acids. The CDR3 loop reads CASSPRDRAYEQYF. As DNA, the CDR3 is TGTGCCAGCAGCCCCCGGGACAGGGCCTACGAGCAGTACTTC.

J is TRBJ1-1 and V is TRBV18, with a weak D call TRBD1 (5 bases). V lost 8 bases, J lost 0 bases, and 16 bases lay in between. The CDR3 contains 15 residues. The germline CDR1 and CDR2 sequences are KGHSH and LQKENI. The CDR3 region is CASRRGGLLNTEAFF. In nucleotides, the CDR3 is TGTGCCAGCCGACGGGGGGGACTCCTGAACACTGAAGCTTTCTTT.

The chain uses TRBV30 and TRBJ2-4; 15 bases agree with TRBD2. V was pared by 3 bases and J by 0 bases, with 15 bases of the junction left unmatched. The germline gives CDR1 GTSNPN, CDR2 SVGIG (reference sequence). This CDR3 has 21 amino acids. The CDR3 protein is CAWSEGLAGGIFGGAKNIQYF. In DNA form, the CDR3 reads TGTGCCTGGAGCGAGGGACTAGCGGGAGGTATCTTTGGTGGAGCCAAAAACATTCAGTACTTC.

The chain joins TRBV6-6 to TRBJ2-1; TRBD2 is a possible D gene (6 bases). The CDR3 has 16 residues. The germline gives CDR1 MNHNY, CDR2 SVGAGI (reference sequence). Trimming took 8 bases from V and 0 from J, leaving 17 bases between them. CDR3 amino acids: CASGGIGGDSYNEQFF. Written as DNA, the CDR3 is TGTGCCAGCGGGGGGATCGGGGGAGACTCCTACAATGAGCAGTTCTTC.

V is TRBV11-3 and J is TRBJ2-1; D remains unclear. Looked up from germline, CDR1 is SGHNT and CDR2 is YENEEA. V dropped 2 bases and J dropped 8 bases, with 7 bases sitting between them. The length of the CDR3 is 12 residues. The CDR3 spells CASSLTGYEQFF. The CDR3 DNA sequence: TGTGCCAGCAGCTTAACCGGTTATGAGCAGTTCTTC.

This chain links TRBV23-1 with TRBJ2-5; TRBD1 is a possible D gene (6 bases). TRBJ2-7 matches the DNA end more closely, so the J call is doubtful. TRBV23-1 is placed among ORFs of uncertain function. The CDR3 loop spans 16 amino acids. CDR3 nucleotide sequence: TGCGCCAGCAGTCACCCCCCCGACAGGAACCCTTCCGAGCAGTACTTC. It yields the protein CASSHPPDRNPSEQYF.

The chain has TRBV7-9 and TRBJ2-5, with 8 bases identical to TRBD2. After removal of 5 bases from V and 9 bases from J, the junction contained 11 bases not matched to a gene. Germline V gene data show CDR1 as SEHNR and CDR2 as FQNEAQ (reference sequence). The CDR3 loop spans 14 amino acids. The CDR3, as DNA: TGTGCCAGCAGCCCTGGGACTAGTCGATTGGCCCAGTACTTC. It encodes CASSPGTSRLAQYF.

V and J are TRBV7-9 and TRBJ1-2; D unclear. This CDR3 is 15 amino acids long. The V and J ends lost 1 base and 2 bases respectively, with 11 bases between them. CDR1 SEHNR and CDR2 FQNEAQ come from the germline V gene (reference sequence). DNA for the CDR3: TGTGCCAGCAGCTTAGTGCGGTTATCGAACTATGGCTACACCTTC. Translated, it gives CASSLVRLSNYGYTF.

The chain carries TRBV5-1 and TRBJ1-2; 7 positions match TRBD1. Germline trimming cut 3 bases from V and 3 bases from J; bases unmatched to any gene: 2. This CDR3 is 13 amino acids long. The germline V gene has CDR1 SGHRS and CDR2 YFSETQ. Written as DNA, the CDR3 is TGCGCCAGCAGCTCGGGACAGTACTATGGCTACACCTTC. This gives the protein CASSSGQYYGYTF.

The rearrangement joins TRBV7-8 to TRBJ1-5; perhaps TRBD1 as D (5 bases). Germline CDR1 and CDR2: SGHVS and FQNEAQ. CDR3 length equals 15 residues. V lost 3 bases, J lost 2 bases, and 11 bases lay in between. This CDR3 reads CASSFFGGGNQPQHF. The CDR3 DNA follows: TGTGCCAGCAGCTTTTTCGGGGGTGGCAATCAGCCCCAGCATTTT.